This T cell receptor beta chain comes out of a study of T and B cells in COVID-19 patients. Study-level background: Of about 20 active-infection patients, approximately 12 were critically ill with mechanical ventilation or extracorporeal membrane oxygenation. Study outcomes and limitations: No sequencing was yet done of CD4+, regulatory or CD8+ subsets, or of SARS-CoV-2-responsive or tetramer+ sorted cells. Patients with COVID-19 reportedly showed strongly skewed T cell receptor beta variable and joining gene usage.

Sample share makes this clonotype medium-sized. Its specificity is unknown. TRB rearrangements were amplified by multiplex PCR with BIOMED2 TRB-A/B primers. In TCRdb, the multiplex PCR reads were re-called with MiXCR into one record per CDR3 protein. This sample yields approximately 2,300 distinct CDR3 sequences, of which roughly a quarter are seen a single time; roughly 37% belongs to the top ten. From blood, roughly 250-500 ng of genomic DNA served as TRB template. Looked up from germline, CDR1 is LNHNV and CDR2 is YYDKDF (reference sequence). Deletions cut 0 bases from V and 4 bases from J, with 13 bases between. The CDR3 contains 16 residues.

The receptor was isolated from a human donor with active COVID-19. Sample: blood. The chain recombines TRBV15 with TRBJ2-1, with TRBD2 as a possible D gene (7 bases). DNA for the CDR3: TGTGCCACCAGCAGAGATCGGGGGGCGCAATACAATGAGCAGTTCTTC. Residues: CATSRDRGAQYNEQFF. Based on the CDR3 plus reference TRBV15 and TRBJ2-1, the full variable domain is DAMVIQNPRYQVTQFGKPVTLSCSQTLNHNVMYWYQQKSSQAPKLLFHYYDKDFNNEADTPDNFQSRRPNTSFCFLDIRSPGLGDTAMYLCATSRDRGAQYNEQFFGPGTRLTVL.